This T cell receptor (beta chain) was identified during a study of blood T cell repertoires in COVID-19 (dated by TCRdb to the early 2020s). Background for the entire study: Samples from collaborators originated in the United States, Italy and Spain and spanned both the acute and convalescent phases of COVID-19. The material from the prospective study consisted of cDNA or gDNA derived from T cells, B-cell-depleted T cells, or PBMCs. The dataset comprised deeply sampled blood TCRbeta repertoires from subjects exposed to, actively infected with, or recovered from COVID-19. A freely available public database, intended as a resource for researchers studying the immune response to SARS-CoV-2, is where the repertoires were released. The samples were drawn from the first 160 participants of the ongoing ImmuneRACE study and from over 950 subjects provided by 6 global collaborators. Nearly every sample came with metadata listing a de-identified subject ID, COVID-19 status, age in years and sex. Where available, HLA class I and class II types were obtained from metadata supplied by the sample provider rather than from assay-based typing.

Taken from the germline V gene, the CDR1 and CDR2 loops are MGHRA and YSYEKL. The cysteine opens and the phenylalanine closes a CDR3 of 14 amino acids. Kept here is only the CDR3 DNA, which spans 42 bases and is read in frame from base 1. Trimming at the junction amounts to 4 bases on V and 5 bases on J, and the germline ends lie 14 bases apart. A word on this clone: Its target antigen remains unknown. No base quality information exists; no much larger clone differs at one position.

Findings and caveats that apply to the study as a whole: Clinical and demographic metadata were provided uncurated, with the amount varying by source and participant.

TCRbeta CDR3 regions were amplified from genomic DNA using the immunoSEQ Assay, a bias-controlled multiplex PCR. The authors' pipeline ran thus. The number of nucleated cells in each sample was estimated from the amplification of reference gene primers within the assay. Sequence reads were collapsed and filtered to measure the absolute abundance of every unique TCRbeta CDR3 rearrangement. For each sample, productive Simpson clonality was calculated by taking the square root of Simpson's diversity index across productive rearrangements. The clones in this table, taken by TCRdb from immuneACCESS, are in-frame only. Not every clone is retained; where verified, under half of the shortfall comes from an unresolved V gene, and the cause of the rest is unknown. For V, J and clone size, that table is used; D and trimming come from the DNA. This sample is represented by about 250,000 clones; around four fifths of them were singletons. Clones ranked in the top ten supply 8.5% to 10% of the sample.

Whole blood was collected in K2EDTA tubes by collaborating institutions according to the institutions' own protocols. Collaborator samples were shipped for TCRbeta analysis as frozen whole blood, isolated PBMCs, or DNA extracted from either sample type. The chain uses TRBV4-1 and TRBJ2-5, and possibly TRBD2, on 5 matching bases. Specimen: peripheral blood. The sequence came from a man aged 40-50 years with active or convalescent COVID-19. The CDR3 loop reads CASSPAEEPETQYF. Read as DNA, the sequence is TGCGCCAGCAGCCCTGCGGAGGAACCCGAGACCCAGTACTTC.